The present T cell receptor (beta chain) was sequenced within a study of shared T cell receptors in the human thymus. The table came from immunoSEQ multiplex PCR; TCRdb's copy has only in-frame clones and leaves some out. The sample holds over 450,000 clones, around 78% seen once. This clone occurred a few times. The V gene end was trimmed by 4 bases and the J gene end by 2 bases; junction bases not matched to a gene: 8. Germline V gene data show CDR1 as ENHRY and CDR2 as SYGVKD. The CDR3 contains 16 residues. These data also featured in a second study, about human thymus T cells.

This chain connects TRBV10-3 to TRBJ2-3, with TRBD1 matching over 8 bases. The sequence derives from a boy in the first two years of life with a congenital heart defect. Sequenced input: thymocytes. CDR3 amino acids: CAISGTRGRHTDTQYF. The CDR3 DNA reads TGTGCCATCAGTGGAACCAGGGGGCGTCACACAGATACGCAGTATTTT.